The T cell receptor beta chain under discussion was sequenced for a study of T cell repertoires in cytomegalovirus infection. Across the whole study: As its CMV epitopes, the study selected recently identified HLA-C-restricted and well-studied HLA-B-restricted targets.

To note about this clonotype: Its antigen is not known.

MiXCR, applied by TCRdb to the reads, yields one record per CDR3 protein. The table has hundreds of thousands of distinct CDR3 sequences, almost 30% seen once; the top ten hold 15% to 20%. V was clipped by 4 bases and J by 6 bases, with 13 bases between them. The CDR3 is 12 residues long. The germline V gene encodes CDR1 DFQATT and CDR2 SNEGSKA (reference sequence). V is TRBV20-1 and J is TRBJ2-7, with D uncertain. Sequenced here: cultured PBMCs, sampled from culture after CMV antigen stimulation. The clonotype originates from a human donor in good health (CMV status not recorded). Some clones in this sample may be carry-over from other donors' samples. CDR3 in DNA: TGCAGTGCTATCGTCGGTCCTAGCGAGCAGTACTTC. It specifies CSAIVGPSEQYF.